These 22 T cell receptor beta chains were all obtained from the same sample, sequenced in a study of blood T cell repertoires in COVID-19. Profiled with immunoSEQ multiplex PCR; TCRdb holds only in-frame clones, not every one. The sample holds 150,000 to 200,000 clones, 81% seen once. Material: peripheral blood. These receptors were collected from a man aged 60 to 69 with active or convalescent COVID-19.

The V call is TRBV6-5, the J call TRBJ1-6; 7 nucleotides align to TRBD1. J lost 6 bases, V lost 3 bases, and 5 bases had no gene match. This CDR3 spans 15 amino acids. Germline CDR1 MNHEY, CDR2 SVGAGI. This CDR3 is CASSYLQGRNSPLHF. The DNA for the CDR3 is TGTGCCAGCAGTTATTTACAGGGGCGTAATTCACCCCTCCACTTT.

This sequence joins TRBV10-3 and TRBJ2-6, with 11 bases lining up with TRBD2. CDR1 is ENHRY and CDR2 is SYGVKD in the germline V gene. This CDR3 comprises 19 residues. J gave up 0 bases and V 4 bases, and 8 bases lay outside the gene matches. The CDR3 loop is CAISAGVGTSGSGANVLTF. CDR3 coding DNA: TGTGCCATCAGTGCGGGGGTGGGGACTAGCGGCTCTGGGGCCAACGTCCTGACTTTC.

This chain links TRBV10-3 with TRBJ2-3, with 8 bases that match TRBD1. V was clipped by 6 bases and J by 12 bases; unmatched bases: 5. The CDR3 spans 11 residues. CDR1 ENHRY and CDR2 SYGVKD come from the germline V gene. CDR3 residues: CAISAGTGQYF. Here the CDR3 DNA reads TGTGCCATCAGCGCCGGGACAGGACAGTATTTT.

Only one count was recorded for this clone. The V and J genes are TRBV9 and TRBJ2-3; 11 nucleotides agree with TRBD2. Germline trimming cut 4 bases from V and 0 bases from J; bases unmatched to any gene: 4. This CDR3 has 16 amino acids. CDR1 is SGDLS, CDR2 YYNGEE, per germline. CDR3 region: CASSPRTSGSTDTQYF. In DNA form, the CDR3 reads TGTGCCAGCAGCCCTCGGACTAGCGGGAGCACAGATACGCAGTATTTT.

This chain joins TRBV3-1 (or the pseudogene TRBV3-2) and TRBJ2-1, with D possibly being TRBD1 (7 bases). The length of the CDR3 is 18 residues. Germline V gene lookup returns CDR1 LGHDT and CDR2 YNNKEL (reference sequence). Between the trimmed V and J ends, which lost 1 base and 5 bases, there was a span of 21 bases. CDR3 amino acids: CASSQVFPRQGGNNEQFF. The CDR3 coding sequence is TGTGCCAGCAGCCAAGTGTTTCCCAGACAGGGAGGAAACAATGAGCAGTTCTTC.

V is TRBV5-1 and J is TRBJ2-5, with D uncertain. Trimming stripped 3 bases from V and 2 bases from J, with 11 bases between. The CDR3 totals 14 residues. Germline V gene sequence: CDR1 SGHRS, CDR2 YFSETQ. DNA of the CDR3: TGCGCCAGCAGCTATACCCTACTTCAAGAGACCCAGTACTTC. Translated: CASSYTLLQETQYF.

DNA for the CDR3: TGTGCCAGCAGCTCAGGATACACCGGGGAGCTGTTTTTT. It translates to CASSSGYTGELFF. This chain uses TRBV7-2 with TRBJ2-2, with unresolved D. CDR1 SGHTA and CDR2 FQGNSA come from the germline V gene. Trimming removed 4 bases from V and 3 bases from J, with 6 bases in between. This CDR3 has 13 residues.

CDR3: CSVAGLAGGYNEQFF. The CDR3 DNA sequence: TGCAGCGTTGCGGGACTAGCGGGGGGGTACAATGAGCAGTTCTTC. The J gene is TRBJ2-1, the V gene TRBV29-1; 16 bases align to TRBD2. The CDR3 extends over 15 amino acids. V lost 4 bases, J lost 4 bases, and 1 base stayed unmatched. From germline, CDR1 is SQVTM and CDR2 ANQGSEA.

The chain has TRBV7-9 and TRBJ1-3; 9 nucleotides match TRBD1. The last part of the DNA fits TRBJ2-2 better; the J call may be wrong. Germline V gene lookup returns CDR1 SEHNR and CDR2 FQNEAQ (reference sequence). This CDR3 has 14 residues. The CDR3 coding sequence is TGTGCCAGCAGTACAGGGGGCCTAACCGGGGAGCTGTTTTTT. Amino acids: CASSTGGLTGELFF.

The chain joins TRBV7-8 to TRBJ1-6; 7 bases are a match to TRBD1. V dropped 6 bases and J dropped 8; count of bases not matched to a gene: 10. Germline loops: CDR1 SGHVS, CDR2 FQNEAQ. The CDR3 has 15 residues. Written as DNA, the CDR3 is TGTGCCAGCAGGTTCGAGACAGGGTTTCATTCACCCCTCCACTTT. It encodes CASRFETGFHSPLHF.

The V and J genes are TRBV2 and TRBJ2-1; D gene ambiguous. V dropped 1 base and J dropped 3 bases, with 4 bases sitting between them. CDR3 length equals 13 residues. In germline, CDR1 is SNHLY, CDR2 FYNNEI. CDR3 nucleotide sequence: TGTGCCAGCAGTGAAGTTCTCTACAATGAGCAGTTCTTC. Its protein product is CASSEVLYNEQFF.

DNA for the CDR3: TGTGCCAGCTCACTACAGGGGGACTATGGCTACACCTTC. Translation gives CASSLQGDYGYTF. V is TRBV18 and J is TRBJ1-2, with 8 bases aligning to TRBD1. The germline CDR1 and CDR2 sequences are KGHSH and LQKENI. The CDR3 is 13 residues long. V lost 4 bases to trimming and J lost 3 bases; unmatched junction nucleotides: 1. The whole variable domain, remainder taken from reference TRBV18 and TRBJ1-2, is NAGVMQNPRHLVRRRGQEARLRCSPMKGHSHVYWYRQLPEEGLKFMVYLQKENIIDESGMPKERFSAEFPKEGPSILRIQQVVRGDSAAYFCASSLQGDYGYTFGSGTRLTVV.

This rearrangement joins TRBV4-2 to TRBJ2-3, with D perhaps TRBD1 (6 bases). This CDR3 contains 16 residues. CDR1 is LGHNA and CDR2 is YNFKEQ in the germline V gene. Trimming took 4 bases from V and 3 from J, leaving 17 bases between them. The CDR3 DNA reads as TGTGCCAGCAGCCCACGATACAGGGCGGAGACAGATACGCAGTATTTT. Its translation is CASSPRYRAETDTQYF.

The chain has TRBV5-1 and TRBJ1-2, with 7 bases identical to TRBD1. The V gene end was trimmed by 4 bases and the J gene end by 1 base; junction bases not matched to a gene: 1. The CDR3 contains 13 residues. Per germline, CDR1 SGHRS and CDR2 YFSETQ. The chain's CDR3 is CASSGDSNYGYTF. The CDR3 region has the DNA TGCGCCAGCAGCGGGGACAGTAACTATGGCTACACCTTC. Combining the CDR3 with reference TRBV5-1 and TRBJ1-2 gives the whole variable domain KAGVTQTPRYLIKTRGQQVTLSCSPISGHRSVSWYQQTPGQGLQFLFEYFSETQRNKGNFPGRFSGRQFSNSRSEMNVSTLELGDSALYLCASSGDSNYGYTFGSGTRLTVV.

In DNA form, the CDR3 reads TGTGCCAGCAGTTACTCCCCGGGACAGGGTAATGAAAAACTGTTTTTT. It specifies CASSYSPGQGNEKLFF. This rearrangement joins TRBV6-5 to TRBJ1-4; 9 positions agree with TRBD1. Germline V lookup: CDR1 MNHEY, CDR2 SVGAGI. V gave up 0 bases and J gave up 4 bases; unmatched junction bases: 3. The CDR3 sequence is 16 residues long.

The CDR3 is CATSDFGTDYGYTF. CDR3 nucleotide sequence: TGTGCCACCAGTGATTTCGGGACAGACTATGGCTACACCTTC. The V and J genes are TRBV24-1 and TRBJ1-2; 7 nucleotides line up with TRBD1. V trimming: 1 base; J trimming: 3 bases; junction bases outside the gene matches: 1. The CDR3 runs to 14 residues. Germline lookup yields CDR1 KGHDR and CDR2 SFDVKD.

This clone was counted at least ten times. The chain links TRBV15 to TRBJ2-1, with 8 bases identical to TRBD1. The V gene's germline CDR1 is LNHNV and CDR2 YYDKDF (reference sequence). V was clipped by 4 bases and J by 2 bases; unmatched bases: 4. The CDR3 covers 15 residues. CDR3 residues: CATSTGTGTYNEQFF. CDR3 bases: TGTGCCACCAGCACGGGGACAGGTACCTACAATGAGCAGTTCTTC.

This clone was seen a few times. The CDR3 DNA reads TGTGCCAGTAGCGAGGGGAGGGGCAACTATGGCTACACCTTC. Translation: CASSEGRGNYGYTF. The rearrangement uses TRBV19 and TRBJ1-2; D possibly corresponds to TRBD1 (5 bases). The CDR3 length is 14 residues. CDR1 and CDR2 (germline): LNHDA, SQIVND (reference sequence). Trimming stripped 6 bases from V and 2 bases from J, with 13 bases between.

V usage is TRBV19 and J usage is TRBJ2-1, with TRBD1 matching 7 bases. The CDR3 consists of 17 residues. The germline V gene encodes CDR1 LNHDA and CDR2 SQIVND (reference sequence). The V segment lost 5 bases and the J segment 2 bases; nucleotides outside the gene matches: 12. The CDR3 DNA reads as TGTGCCAGTAGTCCCCCCGAGCAGGGGGTGGCCTACAATGAGCAGTTCTTC. It is translated as CASSPPEQGVAYNEQFF.

This clone was observed a single time. This CDR3 reads CASRVGGQPQHF. In DNA form, the CDR3 reads TGTGCCAGCAGGGTCGGGGGTCAGCCCCAGCATTTT. The chain carries TRBV6-6 and TRBJ1-5; tentatively, D is TRBD1 (5 bases). V lost 6 bases, J lost 6 bases, and 9 bases lay in between. The germline CDR1 and CDR2 sequences are MNHNY and SVGAGI (reference sequence). This CDR3 is 12 amino acids long.

The chain recombines TRBV4-1 with TRBJ2-1, with 9 bases that match TRBD2. This CDR3 has 14 residues. Germline-derived CDR1 and CDR2 are MGHRA and YSYEKL. Germline trimming cut 4 bases from V and 5 bases from J; bases unmatched to any gene: 3. The CDR3 nucleotides read TGCGCCAGCAGCCTTAGCGGGAGCCACAATGAGCAGTTCTTC. Its translation: CASSLSGSHNEQFF.

In DNA, the CDR3 is TGTGCCAGCAGCCCACCCGGACTAGCGGCGCAAGAGACCCAGTACTTC. Encoded protein: CASSPPGLAAQETQYF. The rearrangement joins TRBV11-2 to TRBJ2-5; 10 bases map to TRBD2. This CDR3 is built from 16 residues. Germline CDR1 and CDR2: SGHAT and FQNNGV. V was clipped by 5 bases and J by 2 bases; unmatched bases: 8.